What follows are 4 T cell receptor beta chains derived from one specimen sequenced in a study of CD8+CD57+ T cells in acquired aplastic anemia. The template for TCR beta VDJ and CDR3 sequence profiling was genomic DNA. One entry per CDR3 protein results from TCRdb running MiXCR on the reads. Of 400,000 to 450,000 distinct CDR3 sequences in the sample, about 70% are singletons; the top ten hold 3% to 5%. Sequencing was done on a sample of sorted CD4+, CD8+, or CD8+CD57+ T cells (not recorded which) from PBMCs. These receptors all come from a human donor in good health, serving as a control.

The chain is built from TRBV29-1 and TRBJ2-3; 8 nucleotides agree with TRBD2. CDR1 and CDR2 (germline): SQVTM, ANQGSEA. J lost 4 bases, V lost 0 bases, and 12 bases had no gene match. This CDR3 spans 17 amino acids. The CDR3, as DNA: TGCAGCGTTGAAGACCCCCGGGAGGGGGGGCCAGCAGATACGCAGTATTTT. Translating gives CSVEDPREGGPADTQYF.

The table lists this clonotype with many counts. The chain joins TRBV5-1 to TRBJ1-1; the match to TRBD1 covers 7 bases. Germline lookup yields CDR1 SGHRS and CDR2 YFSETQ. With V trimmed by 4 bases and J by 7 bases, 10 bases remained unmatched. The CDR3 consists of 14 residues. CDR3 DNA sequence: TGCGCCAGCAGCCATACCGACAGGGAAGGTGAAGCTTTCTTT. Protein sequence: CASSHTDREGEAFF.

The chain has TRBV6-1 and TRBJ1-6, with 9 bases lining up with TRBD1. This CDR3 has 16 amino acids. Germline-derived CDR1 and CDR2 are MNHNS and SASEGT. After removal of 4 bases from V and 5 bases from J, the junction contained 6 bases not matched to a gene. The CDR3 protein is CASSAGTGFDNSPLHF. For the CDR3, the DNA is TGTGCCAGCAGTGCCGGGACAGGGTTTGATAATTCACCCCTCCACTTT.

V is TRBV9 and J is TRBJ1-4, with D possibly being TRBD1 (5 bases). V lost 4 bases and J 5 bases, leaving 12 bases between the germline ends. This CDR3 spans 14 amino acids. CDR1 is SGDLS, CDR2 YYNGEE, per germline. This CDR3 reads CASSPTAANEKLFF. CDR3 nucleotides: TGTGCCAGCAGCCCGACAGCCGCCAATGAAAAACTGTTTTTT.